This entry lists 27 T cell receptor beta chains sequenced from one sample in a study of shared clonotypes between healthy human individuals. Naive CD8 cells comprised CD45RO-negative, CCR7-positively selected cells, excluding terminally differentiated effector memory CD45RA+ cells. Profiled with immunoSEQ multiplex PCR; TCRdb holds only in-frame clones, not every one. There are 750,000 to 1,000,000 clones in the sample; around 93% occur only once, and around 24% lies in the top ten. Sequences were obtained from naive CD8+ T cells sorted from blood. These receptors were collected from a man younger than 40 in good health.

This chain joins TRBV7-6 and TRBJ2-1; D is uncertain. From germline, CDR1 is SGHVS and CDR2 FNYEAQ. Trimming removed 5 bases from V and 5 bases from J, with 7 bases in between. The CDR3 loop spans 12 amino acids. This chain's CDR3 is CASSVQHNEQFF. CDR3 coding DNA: TGTGCCAGCAGCGTTCAACACAATGAGCAGTTCTTC.

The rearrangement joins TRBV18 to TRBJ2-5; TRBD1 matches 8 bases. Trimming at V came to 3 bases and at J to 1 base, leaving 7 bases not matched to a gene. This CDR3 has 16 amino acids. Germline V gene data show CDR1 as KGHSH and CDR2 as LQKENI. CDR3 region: CASSPRRDRSQETQYF. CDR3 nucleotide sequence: TGTGCCAGCTCACCGCGAAGGGACAGGTCCCAAGAGACCCAGTACTTC.

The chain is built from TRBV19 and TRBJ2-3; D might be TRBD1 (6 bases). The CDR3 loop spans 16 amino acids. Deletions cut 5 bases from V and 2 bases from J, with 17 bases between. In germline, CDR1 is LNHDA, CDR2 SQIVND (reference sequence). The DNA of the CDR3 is TGTGCCAGTAGTCCTCGGGACAAACGGAACACAGATACGCAGTATTTT. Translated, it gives CASSPRDKRNTDTQYF.

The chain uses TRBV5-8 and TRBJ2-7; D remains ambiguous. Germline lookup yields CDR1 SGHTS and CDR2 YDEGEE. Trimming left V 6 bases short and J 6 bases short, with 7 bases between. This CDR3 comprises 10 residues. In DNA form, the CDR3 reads TGTGCCAGCACCCGCCGCGAGCAGTACTTC. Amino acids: CASTRREQYF.

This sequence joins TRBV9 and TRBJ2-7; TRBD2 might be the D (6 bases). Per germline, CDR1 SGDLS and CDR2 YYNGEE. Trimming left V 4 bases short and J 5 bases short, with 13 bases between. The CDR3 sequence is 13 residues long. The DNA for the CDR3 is TGTGCCAGCAGCCACATTGGCGGGGACGAGCAGTACTTC. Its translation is CASSHIGGDEQYF.

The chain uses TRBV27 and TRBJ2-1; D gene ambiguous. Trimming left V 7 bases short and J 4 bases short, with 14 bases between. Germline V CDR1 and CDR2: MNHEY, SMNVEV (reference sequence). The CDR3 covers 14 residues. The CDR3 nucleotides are TGTGCCAGCACCCCGCTCGGTGGGTACAATGAGCAGTTCTTC. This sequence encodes CASTPLGGYNEQFF.

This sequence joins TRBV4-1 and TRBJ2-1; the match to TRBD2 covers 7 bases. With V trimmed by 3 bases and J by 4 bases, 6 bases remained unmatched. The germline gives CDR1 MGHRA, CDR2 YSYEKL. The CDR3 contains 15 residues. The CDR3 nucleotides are TGCGCCAGCAGCCAGCGTCTAGCGGATTACAATGAGCAGTTCTTC. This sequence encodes CASSQRLADYNEQFF.

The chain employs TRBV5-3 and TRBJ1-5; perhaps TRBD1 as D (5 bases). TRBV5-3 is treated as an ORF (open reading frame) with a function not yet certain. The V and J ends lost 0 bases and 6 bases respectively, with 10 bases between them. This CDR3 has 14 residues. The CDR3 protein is CARSLAGIGQPQHF. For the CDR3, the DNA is TGTGCCAGAAGCTTGGCAGGGATCGGTCAGCCCCAGCATTTT.

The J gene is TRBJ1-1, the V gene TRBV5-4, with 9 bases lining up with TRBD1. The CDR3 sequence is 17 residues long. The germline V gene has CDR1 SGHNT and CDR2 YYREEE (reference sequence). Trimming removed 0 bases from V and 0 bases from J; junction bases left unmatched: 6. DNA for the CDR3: TGTGCCAGCAGCTTGGTGGGGACAGGGCTCATGAACACTGAAGCTTTCTTT. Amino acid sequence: CASSLVGTGLMNTEAFF.

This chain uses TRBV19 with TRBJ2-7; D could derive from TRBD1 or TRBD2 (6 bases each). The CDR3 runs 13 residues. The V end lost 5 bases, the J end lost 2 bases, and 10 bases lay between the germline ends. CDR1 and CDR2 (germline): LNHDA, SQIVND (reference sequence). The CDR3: CASSPGATYEQYF. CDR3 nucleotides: TGTGCCAGTAGTCCGGGGGCCACCTACGAGCAGTACTTC.

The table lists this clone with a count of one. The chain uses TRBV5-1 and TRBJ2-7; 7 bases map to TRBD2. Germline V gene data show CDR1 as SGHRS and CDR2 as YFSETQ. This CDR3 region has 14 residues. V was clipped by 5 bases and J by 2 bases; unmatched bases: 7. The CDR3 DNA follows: TGCGCCAGCAGGCGGGACTACCCCCCCTACGAGCAGTACTTC. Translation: CASRRDYPPYEQYF.

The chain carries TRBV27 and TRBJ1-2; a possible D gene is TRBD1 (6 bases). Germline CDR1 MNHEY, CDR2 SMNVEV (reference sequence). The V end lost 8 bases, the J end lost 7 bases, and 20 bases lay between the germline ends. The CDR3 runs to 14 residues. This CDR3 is CASWGAGISAGYTF. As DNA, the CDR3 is TGTGCCAGCTGGGGGGCAGGGATTTCAGCTGGCTACACCTTC.

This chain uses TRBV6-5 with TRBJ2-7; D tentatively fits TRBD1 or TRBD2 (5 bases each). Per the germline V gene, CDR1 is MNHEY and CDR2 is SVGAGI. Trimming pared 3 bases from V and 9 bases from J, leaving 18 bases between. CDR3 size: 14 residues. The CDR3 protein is CASSYTGAGSRQYF. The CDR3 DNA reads TGTGCCAGCAGTTATACCGGGGCCGGCTCCAGGCAGTACTTC.

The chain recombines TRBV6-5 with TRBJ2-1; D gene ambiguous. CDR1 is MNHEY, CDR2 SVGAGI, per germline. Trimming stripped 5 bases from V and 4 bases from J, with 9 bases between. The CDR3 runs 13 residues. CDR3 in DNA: TGTGCCAGCAGTGAAAAAGGGTACAATGAGCAGTTCTTC. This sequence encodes CASSEKGYNEQFF.

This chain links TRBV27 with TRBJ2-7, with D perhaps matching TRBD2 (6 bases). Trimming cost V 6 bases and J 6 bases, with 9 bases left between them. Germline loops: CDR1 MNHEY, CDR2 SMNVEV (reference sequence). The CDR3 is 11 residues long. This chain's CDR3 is CASRGTFEQYF. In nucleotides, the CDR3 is TGTGCCAGCAGGGGGACTTTCGAGCAGTACTTC.

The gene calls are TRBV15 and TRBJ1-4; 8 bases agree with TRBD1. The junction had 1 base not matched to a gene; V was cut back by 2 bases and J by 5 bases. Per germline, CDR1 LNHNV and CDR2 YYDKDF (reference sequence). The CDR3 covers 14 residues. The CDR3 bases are TGTGCCACCAGCAGACAGGGGGCGAATGAAAAACTGTTTTTT. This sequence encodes CATSRQGANEKLFF. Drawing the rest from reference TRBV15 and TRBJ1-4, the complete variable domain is DAMVIQNPRYQVTQFGKPVTLSCSQTLNHNVMYWYQQKSSQAPKLLFHYYDKDFNNEADTPDNFQSRRPNTSFCFLDIRSPGLGDTAMYLCATSRQGANEKLFFGSGTQLSVL.

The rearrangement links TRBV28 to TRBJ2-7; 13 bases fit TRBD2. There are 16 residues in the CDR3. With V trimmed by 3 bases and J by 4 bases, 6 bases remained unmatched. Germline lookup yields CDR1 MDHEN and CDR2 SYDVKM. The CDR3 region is CASSFPRTSGSYEQYF. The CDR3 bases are TGTGCCAGCAGTTTCCCCCGGACTAGCGGGAGTTACGAGCAGTACTTC.

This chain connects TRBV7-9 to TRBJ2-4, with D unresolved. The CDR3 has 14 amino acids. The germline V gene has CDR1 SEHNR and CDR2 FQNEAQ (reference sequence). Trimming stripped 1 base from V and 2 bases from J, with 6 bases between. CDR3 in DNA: TGTGCCAGCAGCTTAGAGGGTTCCAAAAACATTCAGTACTTC. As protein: CASSLEGSKNIQYF.

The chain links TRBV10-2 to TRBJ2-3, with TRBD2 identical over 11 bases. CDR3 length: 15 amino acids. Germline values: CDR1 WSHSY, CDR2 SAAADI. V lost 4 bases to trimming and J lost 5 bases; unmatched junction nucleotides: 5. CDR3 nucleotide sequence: TGCGCCAGCAGTGGCGGGACTAGCGGCAGAGATACGCAGTATTTT. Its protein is CASSGGTSGRDTQYF.

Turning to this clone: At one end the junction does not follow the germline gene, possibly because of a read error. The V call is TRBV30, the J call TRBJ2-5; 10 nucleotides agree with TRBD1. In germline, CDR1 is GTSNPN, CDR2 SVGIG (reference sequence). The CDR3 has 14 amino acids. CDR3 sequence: CAWGSGQGQEAQYF. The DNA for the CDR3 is TGTGCCTGGGGGTCGGGACAGGGGCAAGAGGCCCAGTACTTC.

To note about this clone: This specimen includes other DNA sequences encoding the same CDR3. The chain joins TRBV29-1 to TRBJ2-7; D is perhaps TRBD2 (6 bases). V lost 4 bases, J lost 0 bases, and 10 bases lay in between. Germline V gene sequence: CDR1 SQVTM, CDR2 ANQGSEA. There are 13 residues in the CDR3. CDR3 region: CSVGRGDSYEQYF. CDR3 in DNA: TGCAGCGTTGGGAGGGGTGACTCCTACGAGCAGTACTTC.

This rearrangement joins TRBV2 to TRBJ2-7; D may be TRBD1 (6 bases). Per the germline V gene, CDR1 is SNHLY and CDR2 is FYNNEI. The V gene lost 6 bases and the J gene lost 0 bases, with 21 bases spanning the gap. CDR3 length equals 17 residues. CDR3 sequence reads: CASRKTIWTASSYEQYF. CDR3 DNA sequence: TGTGCCAGCAGGAAGACAATATGGACAGCGAGCTCCTACGAGCAGTACTTC.

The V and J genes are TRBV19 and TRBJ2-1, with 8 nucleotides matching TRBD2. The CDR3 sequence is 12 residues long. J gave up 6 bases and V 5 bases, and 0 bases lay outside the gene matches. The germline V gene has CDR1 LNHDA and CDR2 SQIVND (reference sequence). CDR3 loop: CASSRGGNEQFF. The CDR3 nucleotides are TGTGCCAGTAGTCGGGGGGGCAATGAGCAGTTCTTC.

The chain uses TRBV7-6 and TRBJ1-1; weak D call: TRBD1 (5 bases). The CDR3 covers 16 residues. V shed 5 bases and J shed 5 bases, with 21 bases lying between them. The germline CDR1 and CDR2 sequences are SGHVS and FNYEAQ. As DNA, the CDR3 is TGTGCCAGCAGCCCTCTATGGGGCAGCGGAGATACTGAAGCTTTCTTT. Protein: CASSPLWGSGDTEAFF. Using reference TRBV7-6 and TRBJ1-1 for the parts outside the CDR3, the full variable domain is GAGVSQSPRYKVTKRGQDVALRCDPISGHVSLYWYRQALGQGPEFLTYFNYEAQQDKSGLPNDRFSAERPEGSISTLTIQRTEQRDSAMYRCASSPLWGSGDTEAFFGQGTRLTVV.

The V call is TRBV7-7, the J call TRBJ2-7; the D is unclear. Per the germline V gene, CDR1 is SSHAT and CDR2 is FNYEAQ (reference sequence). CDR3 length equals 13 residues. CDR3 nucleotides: TGTGCTACCTCGCTGAATTTGAATGGCGAGCAGTACTTC. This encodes CATSLNLNGEQYF.

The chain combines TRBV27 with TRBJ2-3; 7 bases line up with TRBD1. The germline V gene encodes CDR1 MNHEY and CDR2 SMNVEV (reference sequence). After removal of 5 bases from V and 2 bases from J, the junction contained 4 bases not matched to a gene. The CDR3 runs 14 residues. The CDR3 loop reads CASSLDRLTDTQYF. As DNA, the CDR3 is TGTGCCAGCAGTCTGGACAGGCTCACAGATACGCAGTATTTT.

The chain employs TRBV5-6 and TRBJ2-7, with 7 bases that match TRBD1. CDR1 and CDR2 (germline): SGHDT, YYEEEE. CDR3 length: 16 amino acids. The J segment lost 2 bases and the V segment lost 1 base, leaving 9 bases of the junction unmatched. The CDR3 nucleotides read TGTGCCAGCAGCTTGTTCCGGGACAGAGATACCTACGAGCAGTACTTC. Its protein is CASSLFRDRDTYEQYF.